The 26 T cell receptor beta chains reported below all come from one sample, sequenced in a study of blood T cell repertoires in COVID-19. TCRdb's table, derived via immunoSEQ multiplex PCR, lists solely in-frame clones and lacks some. The table lists about 150,000 clones, 88% of them singletons. Sequences were obtained from peripheral blood. These receptors were taken from a human donor with COVID-19, enrolled during active disease. The donor label of this sample is uncertain.

The rearrangement uses TRBV29-1 and TRBJ2-1, with TRBD2 matching over 10 bases. Per the germline V gene, CDR1 is SQVTM and CDR2 is ANQGSEA. This CDR3 region has 13 residues. J gave up 11 bases and V 7 bases, and 11 bases lay outside the gene matches. For the CDR3, the DNA is TGCAGCGGGGTGGGAATAGCGGGAGGCAAGCAGTTCTTC. Amino acids: CSGVGIAGGKQFF.

This clone was detected only a few times. This chain links TRBV28 with TRBJ2-3, with D possibly being TRBD1 (5 bases). CDR1 and CDR2 (germline): MDHEN, SYDVKM. V was shortened by 5 bases and J by 5 bases, with 8 bases between the two germline ends. The CDR3 has 12 residues. The CDR3 is CASSAQEDTQYF. CDR3 in DNA: TGTGCCAGCAGTGCACAGGAAGATACGCAGTATTTT.

This chain connects TRBV25-1 to TRBJ2-7; 10 nucleotides agree with TRBD1. Germline-derived CDR1 and CDR2 are MGHDK and SYGVNS. The length of the CDR3 is 17 residues. V lost 7 bases and J lost 1; bases outside the gene matches: 13. CDR3 coding DNA: TGTGCCAGCACCCAAACTTCGGGACAGGGGATATCCTACGAGCAGTACTTC. This encodes CASTQTSGQGISYEQYF.

This clone was seen a single time. The chain combines TRBV30 with TRBJ1-4; D gene unclear. Germline V gene data show CDR1 as GTSNPN and CDR2 as SVGIG (reference sequence). Trimming stripped 0 bases from V and 3 bases from J, with 20 bases between. The CDR3 has 18 amino acids. The CDR3: CAWSVPMGGIAANEKLFF. The CDR3 region has the DNA TGTGCCTGGAGTGTACCCATGGGAGGGATTGCGGCTAATGAAAAACTGTTTTTT.

The chain is built from TRBV15 and TRBJ2-7; the match to TRBD2 covers 7 bases. From germline, CDR1 is LNHNV and CDR2 YYDKDF (reference sequence). Trimming cost V 0 bases and J 6 bases; bases outside gene matches: 8. CDR3 length equals 15 residues. The CDR3 reads CATSRDLGEGREQYF. Written as DNA, the CDR3 is TGTGCCACCAGCAGAGATCTGGGGGAGGGCCGCGAGCAGTACTTC.

Here the CDR3 reads CASSPDRAQPQHF. In DNA, the CDR3 is TGTGCCAGCTCACCGGACAGGGCTCAGCCCCAGCATTTT. The rearrangement links TRBV18 to TRBJ1-5; TRBD1 agrees at 8 bases. The CDR3 runs 13 residues. Trimming removed 3 bases from V and 6 bases from J; junction bases left unmatched: 1. The V gene's germline CDR1 is KGHSH and CDR2 LQKENI. Full variable domain (outside the CDR3, taken from reference TRBV18 and TRBJ1-5): NAGVMQNPRHLVRRRGQEARLRCSPMKGHSHVYWYRQLPEEGLKFMVYLQKENIIDESGMPKERFSAEFPKEGPSILRIQQVVRGDSAAYFCASSPDRAQPQHFGDGTRLSIL.

The V call is TRBV19, the J call TRBJ2-2, with TRBD2 identical over 7 bases. The germline V gene encodes CDR1 LNHDA and CDR2 SQIVND (reference sequence). This CDR3 comprises 12 residues. Losses at the gene ends were 10 bases for V and 5 bases for J; bases not matched to a gene: 4. CDR3 residues: CATGAGTGELFF. As DNA, the CDR3 is TGTGCCACCGGAGCGGGGACCGGGGAGCTGTTTTTT.

The genes are TRBV6-5 and TRBJ1-2; maybe TRBD1 (5 bases). CDR3 size: 12 residues. The V and J ends lost 8 bases and 3 bases respectively, with 10 bases between them. Germline V gene sequence: CDR1 MNHEY, CDR2 SVGAGI. This chain's CDR3 is CASSLGDYGYTF. CDR3 sequence (DNA): TGTGCCAGCTCTTTAGGGGACTATGGCTACACCTTC.

J is TRBJ1-2 and V is TRBV18; 9 bases agree with TRBD1. Germline V gives CDR1 KGHSH, CDR2 LQKENI. The CDR3 is 16 amino acids. V shed 6 bases and J 4 bases; nucleotides not matched to a gene: 12. DNA of the CDR3: TGTGCCAGCTCGCCAATTCCGGGACAGGGAGGCTATGGCTACACCTTC. It specifies CASSPIPGQGGYGYTF.

The chain is built from TRBV18 and TRBJ2-5; 11 nucleotides line up with TRBD2. V lost 3 bases, J lost 5 bases, and 5 bases stayed unmatched. Germline V gene sequence: CDR1 KGHSH, CDR2 LQKENI. This CDR3 comprises 15 residues. CDR3 region: CASSPQTSGAETQYF. CDR3 sequence (DNA): TGTGCCAGCTCACCCCAGACTAGCGGGGCGGAGACCCAGTACTTC.

The J gene is TRBJ1-4, the V gene TRBV5-4; 9 bases fit TRBD1. The CDR3 is 15 residues long. Germline-derived CDR1 and CDR2 are SGHNT and YYREEE (reference sequence). V shed 4 bases, J shed 8 bases, and the junction held 9 bases outside the gene matches. The CDR3 protein is CASSRGTGIGEKLFF. The CDR3 nucleotides are TGTGCCAGCAGCCGCGGGACAGGGATTGGGGAAAAACTGTTTTTT.

The chain joins TRBV5-1 to TRBJ1-2, with a possible D match to TRBD1 (6 bases). Germline V gives CDR1 SGHRS, CDR2 YFSETQ. The CDR3 is made up of 13 amino acids. The V end lost 3 bases, the J end lost 4 bases, and 10 bases lay between the germline ends. CDR3 in amino acids: CASSSTGLYGYTF. In DNA form, the CDR3 reads TGCGCCAGCAGCTCCACAGGGCTCTATGGCTACACCTTC.

This chain connects TRBV3-1 (or the pseudogene TRBV3-2) to TRBJ2-7, with no clear D. The ends were cut back, 0 bases at V and 6 bases at J, with 12 bases in the middle. Germline V gene data show CDR1 as LGHDT and CDR2 as YNNKEL (reference sequence). The CDR3 contains 14 residues. DNA for the CDR3: TGTGCCAGCAGCCAAGAGGTCTCCAAAGCCGAGCAGTACTTC. As protein: CASSQEVSKAEQYF.

The V gene is TRBV10-3, the J gene TRBJ2-7, with no clear D. This CDR3 has 12 amino acids. Trimming left V 3 bases short and J 0 bases short, with 3 bases between. From germline, CDR1 is ENHRY and CDR2 SYGVKD. CDR3 protein: CAISDISYEQYF. CDR3 sequence (DNA): TGTGCCATCAGTGACATCTCCTACGAGCAGTACTTC.

V usage is TRBV15 and J usage is TRBJ1-2, with D perhaps matching TRBD1 (5 bases). The CDR3 loop spans 14 amino acids. Germline CDR1 LNHNV, CDR2 YYDKDF (reference sequence). V lost 8 bases and J lost 6, with 19 bases in between. The CDR3 reads CATAPGDLENGYTF. The CDR3, as DNA: TGTGCCACCGCACCGGGGGACCTCGAGAATGGCTACACCTTC.

The J gene is TRBJ2-1, the V gene TRBV4-2; 9 positions agree with TRBD2. The CDR3 sequence is 18 residues long. Germline CDR1 and CDR2: LGHNA and YNFKEQ. V lost 0 bases and J lost 0; bases outside the gene matches: 6. The CDR3 coding sequence is TGTGCCAGCAGCCAAGAGGCGGGGCGGGGGGGCTCCTACAATGAGCAGTTCTTC. Protein product: CASSQEAGRGGSYNEQFF.

The chain couples TRBV6-1 to TRBJ2-3; perhaps TRBD1 as D (8 bases). Germline CDR1 MNHNS, CDR2 SASEGT. The V and J ends lost 4 bases and 10 bases respectively, with 24 bases between them. This CDR3 is 16 amino acids long. CDR3 loop: CASSAQGGKISGPQYF. The CDR3 DNA is TGTGCCAGCAGTGCACAGGGGGGGAAGATCTCAGGCCCGCAGTATTTT.

The chain combines TRBV29-1 with TRBJ2-5; 8 positions agree with TRBD1. Germline loops: CDR1 SQVTM, CDR2 ANQGSEA. The CDR3 covers 17 residues. V lost 3 bases to trimming and J lost 1 base; unmatched junction nucleotides: 13. The CDR3 protein is CSVEGAGGTFPQETQYF. For the CDR3, the DNA is TGCAGCGTTGAGGGGGCAGGGGGCACTTTCCCCCAAGAGACCCAGTACTTC. Full variable domain (remainder filled in from reference TRBV29-1 and TRBJ2-5): SAVISQKPSRDICQRGTSLTIQCQVDSQVTMMFWYRQQPGQSLTLIATANQGSEATYESGFVIDKFPISRPNLTFSTLTVSNMSPEDSSIYLCSVEGAGGTFPQETQYFGPGTRLLVL.

This clone has just a few counts. The chain couples TRBV25-1 to TRBJ1-4, with D possibly matching TRBD1 (5 bases). V lost 10 bases, J lost 13 bases, and 19 bases lay in between. Germline V gene lookup returns CDR1 MGHDK and CDR2 SYGVNS. The CDR3 has 12 amino acids. The CDR3: CATESAGQLLFF. The CDR3 bases are TGTGCCACCGAGTCCGCAGGGCAGCTACTGTTTTTT.

The chain is built from TRBV6-6 and TRBJ1-5; TRBD1 agrees at 8 bases. The CDR3 runs to 13 residues. The junction had 3 bases not matched to a gene; V was cut back by 6 bases and J by 5 bases. Germline CDR1 reads MNHNY; CDR2 reads SVGAGI (reference sequence). CDR3 in DNA: TGTGCCAGCAGCGTGACAGGGGATCAGCCCCAGCATTTT. This gives the protein CASSVTGDQPQHF.

The gene calls are TRBV5-1 and TRBJ1-2; no clear D. Trimming shortened V by 4 bases and J by 4 bases, and 26 bases separated the two germline ends. CDR3 length: 18 amino acids. Per the germline V gene, CDR1 is SGHRS and CDR2 is YFSETQ. In DNA, the CDR3 is TGCGCCAGCAGCCCTGGAGGTATTAGTTGGACGGAGATCTATGGCTACACCTTC. This encodes CASSPGGISWTEIYGYTF.

The gene calls are TRBV6-5 and TRBJ1-5, with 9 positions matching TRBD1. Trimming cost V 4 bases and J 1 base; bases outside gene matches: 2. Germline V gene lookup returns CDR1 MNHEY and CDR2 SVGAGI. The CDR3 covers 15 residues. The CDR3 region is CASSSGTGSNQPQHF. As DNA, the CDR3 is TGTGCCAGCAGTTCGGGGACAGGGAGCAATCAGCCCCAGCATTTT.

The J gene is TRBJ2-7, the V gene TRBV10-3; 8 bases are shared with TRBD1. Germline V gene data show CDR1 as ENHRY and CDR2 as SYGVKD. The CDR3 is 14 residues long. The trim removed 3 bases at V and 5 bases at J, leaving 6 bases unmatched. Here the CDR3 DNA reads TGTGCCATCAGTGACAGGGGGCGCTTACACGAGCAGTACTTC. The encoded protein is CAISDRGRLHEQYF.

Here the CDR3 DNA reads TGTGCCAGCAGCCGAGGGACTAGCGGGGGGTCCTACGAGCAGTACTTC. Its protein is CASSRGTSGGSYEQYF. V gene TRBV5-4 combines with J gene TRBJ2-7; 15 bases match TRBD2. Germline V CDR1 and CDR2: SGHNT, YYREEE (reference sequence). The CDR3 loop spans 16 amino acids. Losses at the gene ends were 4 bases for V and 1 base for J; bases not matched to a gene: 3.

The V call is TRBV7-2, the J call TRBJ2-1; possibly TRBD1 for D (6 bases). Germline V gene lookup returns CDR1 SGHTA and CDR2 FQGNSA. The CDR3 extends over 15 amino acids. Deletions cut 0 bases from V and 7 bases from J, with 13 bases between. Here the CDR3 reads CASSLAGGVGNEQFF. In nucleotides, the CDR3 is TGTGCCAGCAGCTTAGCTGGGGGCGTCGGGAATGAGCAGTTCTTC.

The sample holds many counts of this clone. This chain links TRBV19 with TRBJ1-1, with unresolved D. With 7 bases removed from V and 4 bases from J, the gap between germline ends came to 19 bases. Germline CDR1 reads LNHDA; CDR2 reads SQIVND (reference sequence). The length of the CDR3 is 15 residues. CDR3 bases: TGTGCCAGTACCCTAAACCAGGAGGTAGGCACTGAAGCTTTCTTT. Its translation is CASTLNQEVGTEAFF.